These T cell receptor beta chains were read from a single sample in a study of shared clonotypes between healthy human individuals. Measured with immunoSEQ multiplex PCR; TCRdb has only the in-frame clones, and not every one. Of around 2,100,000 clones in the sample, about 95% were seen once. The specimen was naive CD8+ T cells sorted from blood. These TCRs come from a man younger than 35 in good health. Each CDR3 is given with its conserved first and last residue. The order of the fields is J gene, clone size, V gene, D gene, CDR3 protein, CDR3 DNA. D genes are given only for firm matches. Clone sizes are given selectively: once, few, many, or a class where the clone is expanded.

J: TRBJ1-1; size: -; V: TRBV28; D: -; CDR3: CASSFYSGLNTEAFF; DNA: TGTGCCAGCAGTTTTTACTCGGGGTTGAACACTGAAGCTTTCTTT
J: TRBJ2-7; size: -; V: TRBV11-2; D: -; CDR3: CASSSPFGYEQYF; DNA: TGTGCCAGCAGCTCCCCCTTCGGGTACGAGCAGTACTTC
J: TRBJ2-5; size: -; V: TRBV19; D: -; CDR3: CASSISGEGVQETQYF; DNA: TGTGCCAGTAGTATTTCAGGGGAGGGGGTCCAAGAGACCCAGTACTTC
J: TRBJ2-3; size: -; V: TRBV27; D: TRBD1; CDR3: CASSFRDRDTDTQYF; DNA: TGTGCCAGCAGTTTCCGGGACAGGGACACAGATACGCAGTATTTT
J: TRBJ1-5; size: once; V: TRBV19; D: TRBD1; CDR3: CASSLDREGSQPQHF; DNA: TGTGCCAGTAGTCTGGACAGGGAGGGCAGTCAGCCCCAGCATTTT
J: TRBJ2-5; size: -; V: TRBV5-6; D: TRBD2; CDR3: CASSWTSGDTRETQYF; DNA: TGTGCCAGCAGCTGGACTAGCGGGGATACAAGGGAGACCCAGTACTTC
J: TRBJ1-1; size: once; V: TRBV10-2; D: -; CDR3: CASRQGGGEAFF; DNA: TGCGCCAGCAGGCAGGGAGGAGGTGAAGCTTTCTTT
J: TRBJ2-1; size: -; V: TRBV5-4; D: -; CDR3: CASGTTETYNEQFF; DNA: TGTGCCAGCGGAACTACCGAGACCTACAATGAGCAGTTCTTC
J: TRBJ2-7; size: -; V: TRBV4-3; D: TRBD2; CDR3: CASSQDSGGRQYF; DNA: TGCGCCAGCAGCCAAGATAGCGGGGGGAGGCAGTACTTC
J: TRBJ1-1; size: -; V: TRBV5-5; D: -; CDR3: CASSPVREITEAFF; DNA: TGTGCCAGCAGCCCGGTAAGGGAGATCACTGAAGCTTTCTTT
J: TRBJ2-3; size: -; V: TRBV5-6; D: TRBD2; CDR3: CASSWWGGLEDTQYF; DNA: TGTGCCAGCAGCTGGTGGGGGGGACTTGAAGATACGCAGTATTTT
J: TRBJ2-3; size: once; V: TRBV11-3; D: -; CDR3: CASSSTALGPDTQYF; DNA: TGTGCCAGCAGCTCGACAGCGCTGGGCCCCGATACGCAGTATTTT
J: TRBJ2-5; size: once; V: TRBV30; D: -; CDR3: CAWSVLGVGYQETQYF; DNA: TGTGCCTGGAGTGTACTGGGCGTGGGGTACCAAGAGACCCAGTACTTC
J: TRBJ2-3; size: -; V: TRBV4-1; D: -; CDR3: CASMEQEGFADTQYF; DNA: TGCGCCAGCATGGAACAGGAGGGATTCGCAGATACGCAGTATTTT
J: TRBJ1-2; size: -; V: TRBV4-3; D: TRBD1; CDR3: CASSQDQQGAGGYTF; DNA: TGCGCCAGCAGCCAAGATCAACAGGGGGCCGGAGGCTACACCTTC
J: TRBJ2-7; size: -; V: TRBV4-1; D: -; CDR3: CASSKGNEQYF; DNA: TGCGCCAGCAGCAAGGGGAATGAGCAGTACTTC
J: TRBJ1-5; size: -; V: TRBV4-1; D: -; CDR3: CASSQAPGRGGNQPQHF; DNA: TGCGCCAGCAGCCAAGCCCCAGGGCGGGGTGGCAATCAGCCCCAGCATTTT
J: TRBJ2-7; size: -; V: TRBV5-1; D: TRBD1; CDR3: CASSDRGSYEQYF; DNA: TGCGCCAGCAGCGACAGGGGTTCCTACGAGCAGTACTTC
J: TRBJ1-4; size: once; V: TRBV10-3; D: -; CDR3: CAISGRTGTNEKLFF; DNA: TGTGCCATCAGTGGGCGCACAGGGACTAATGAAAAACTGTTTTTT
J: TRBJ2-7; size: once; V: TRBV2; D: TRBD2; CDR3: CASSDTTSEPTYEQYF; DNA: TGTGCCAGCAGTGACACGACTAGCGAGCCAACCTACGAGCAGTACTTC
J: TRBJ1-5; size: -; V: TRBV27; D: -; CDR3: CATRSGGNQPQHF; DNA: TGTGCCACCCGCTCCGGCGGCAATCAGCCCCAGCATTTT
J: TRBJ2-7; size: -; V: TRBV5-4; D: -; CDR3: CASTLDGSPLEQYF; DNA: TGTGCCAGCACCCTCGACGGATCTCCGCTCGAGCAGTACTTC
J: TRBJ2-7; size: -; V: TRBV30; D: -; CDR3: CAWRGGTYEQYF; DNA: TGTGCCTGGAGAGGGGGGACCTACGAGCAGTACTTC
J: TRBJ2-5; size: -; V: TRBV11-2; D: -; CDR3: CASSLGGFNPPQETQYF; DNA: TGTGCCAGCAGCTTAGGAGGGTTTAACCCCCCCCAAGAGACCCAGTACTTC
J: TRBJ2-7; size: -; V: TRBV28; D: -; CDR3: CASSPVGAGYEQYF; DNA: TGTGCCAGCAGTCCAGTGGGCGCAGGCTACGAGCAGTACTTC
J: TRBJ2-1; size: -; V: TRBV5-1; D: -; CDR3: CASSLVPWSSDEQFF; DNA: TGCGCCAGCAGCTTAGTCCCCTGGAGTTCGGATGAGCAGTTCTTC
J: TRBJ2-7; size: -; V: TRBV7-9; D: TRBD1; CDR3: CASSLVAGTGHTFSYEQYF; DNA: TGTGCCAGCAGCCTGGTTGCCGGGACAGGCCATACCTTCTCCTACGAGCAGTACTTC
J: TRBJ2-2; size: -; V: TRBV9; D: -; CDR3: CASSPQEGNTGELFF; DNA: TGTGCCAGCAGCCCACAGGAGGGGAACACCGGGGAGCTGTTTTTT
J: TRBJ1-1; size: -; V: TRBV5-6; D: -; CDR3: CASSLGGDTEAFF; DNA: TGTGCCAGCAGCTTGGGAGGGGACACTGAAGCTTTCTTT
J: TRBJ2-7; size: -; V: TRBV30; D: -; CDR3: CAWSLGTTSSYEQYF; DNA: TGTGCCTGGAGTCTCGGGACAACGAGCTCCTACGAGCAGTACTTC
J: TRBJ2-2; size: -; V: TRBV2; D: -; CDR3: CASRPPFGEGTGELFF; DNA: TGTGCCAGCAGGCCGCCGTTCGGGGAAGGGACCGGGGAGCTGTTTTTT
J: TRBJ2-7; size: -; V: TRBV27; D: TRBD1; CDR3: CASSADRVGLEQYF; DNA: TGTGCCAGCAGTGCGGACAGGGTTGGACTCGAGCAGTACTTC
J: TRBJ1-3; size: -; V: TRBV4-3; D: -; CDR3: CASSQGVSGNTIYF; DNA: TGCGCCAGCAGCCAAGGTGTCTCTGGAAACACCATATATTTT
J: TRBJ2-7; size: -; V: TRBV6-1; D: TRBD1; CDR3: CASSGAGGSYEQYF; DNA: TGTGCCAGCAGTGGGGCAGGGGGCTCCTACGAGCAGTACTTC
J: TRBJ2-1; size: -; V: TRBV9; D: TRBD2; CDR3: CASGGGLAGISYNEQFF; DNA: TGTGCCAGCGGTGGGGGACTAGCGGGGATCTCCTACAATGAGCAGTTCTTC
J: TRBJ2-7; size: -; V: TRBV5-1; D: -; CDR3: CASTPAVGQSYEQYF; DNA: TGCGCCAGCACCCCCGCGGTCGGACAGTCCTACGAGCAGTACTTC
J: TRBJ2-1; size: -; V: TRBV6-5; D: TRBD2; CDR3: CASSYSSGSLNEQFF; DNA: TGTGCCAGCAGTTACTCGAGCGGGAGTCTAAATGAGCAGTTCTTC
J: TRBJ2-7; size: -; V: TRBV27; D: TRBD2; CDR3: CASSYGGSSYEQYF; DNA: TGTGCCAGCAGTTACGGGGGGTCGTCCTACGAGCAGTACTTC
J: TRBJ2-7; size: -; V: TRBV6-6; D: -; CDR3: CASSYSISARGEQYF; DNA: TGTGCCAGCAGTTACTCGATTTCAGCCCGTGGTGAGCAGTACTTC
J: TRBJ2-7; size: -; V: TRBV10-2; D: -; CDR3: CASSELGLYEQYF; DNA: TGCGCCAGCAGTGAACTGGGTCTCTACGAGCAGTACTTC